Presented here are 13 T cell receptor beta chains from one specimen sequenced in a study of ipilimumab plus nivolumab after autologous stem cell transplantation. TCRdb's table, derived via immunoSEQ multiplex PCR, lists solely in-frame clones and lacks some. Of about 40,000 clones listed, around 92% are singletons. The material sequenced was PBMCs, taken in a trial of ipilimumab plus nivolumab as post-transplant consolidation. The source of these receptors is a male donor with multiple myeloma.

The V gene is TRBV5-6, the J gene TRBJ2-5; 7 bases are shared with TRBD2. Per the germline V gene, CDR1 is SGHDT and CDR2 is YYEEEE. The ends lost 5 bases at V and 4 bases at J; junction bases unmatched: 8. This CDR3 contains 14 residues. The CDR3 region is CASRTGWGGETQYF. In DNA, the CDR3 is TGTGCCAGCAGGACTGGGTGGGGGGGAGAGACCCAGTACTTC. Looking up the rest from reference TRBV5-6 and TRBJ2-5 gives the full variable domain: DAGVTQSPTHLIKTRGQQVTLRCSPKSGHDTVSWYQQALGQGPQFIFQYYEEEERQRGNFPDRFSGHQFPNYSSELNVNALLLGDSALYLCASRTGWGGETQYFGPGTRLLVL.

The CDR3 DNA reads as TGTGCCAGCAGTGACAGGGGGCCGCGGAATAATGAGCAGTTCTTC. Translation gives CASSDRGPRNNEQFF. The chain combines TRBV2 with TRBJ2-1; 8 bases map to TRBD1. Trimming removed 3 bases from V and 7 bases from J; junction bases left unmatched: 8. The germline CDR1 and CDR2 sequences are SNHLY and FYNNEI. The CDR3 consists of 15 residues.

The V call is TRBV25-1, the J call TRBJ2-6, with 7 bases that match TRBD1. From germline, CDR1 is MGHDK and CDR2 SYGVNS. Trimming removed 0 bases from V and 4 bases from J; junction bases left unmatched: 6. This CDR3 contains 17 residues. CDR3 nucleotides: TGTGCCAGCAGTGAATATCCCGACAGGGCCGGGGCCAACGTCCTGACTTTC. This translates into CASSEYPDRAGANVLTF.

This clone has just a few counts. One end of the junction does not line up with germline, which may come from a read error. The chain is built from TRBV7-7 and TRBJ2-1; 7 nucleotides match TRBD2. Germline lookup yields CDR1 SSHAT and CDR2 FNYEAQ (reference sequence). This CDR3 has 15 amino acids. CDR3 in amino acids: CASSSGTSTYNEQFF. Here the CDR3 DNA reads TGTGCTAGCAGCAGCGGGACTTCAACTTACAATGAGCAGTTCTTC.

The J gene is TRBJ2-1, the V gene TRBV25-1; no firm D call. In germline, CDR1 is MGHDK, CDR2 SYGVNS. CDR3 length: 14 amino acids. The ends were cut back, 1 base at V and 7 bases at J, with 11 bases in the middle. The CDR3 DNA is TGTGCCAGCAGTGAATTCACGGCGTGGAATGAGCAGTTCTTC. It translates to CASSEFTAWNEQFF. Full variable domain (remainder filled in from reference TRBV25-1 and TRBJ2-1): EADIYQTPRYLVIGTGKKITLECSQTMGHDKMYWYQQDPGMELHLIHYSYGVNSTEKGDLSSESTVSRIRTEHFPLTLESARPSHTSQYLCASSEFTAWNEQFFGPGTRLTVL.

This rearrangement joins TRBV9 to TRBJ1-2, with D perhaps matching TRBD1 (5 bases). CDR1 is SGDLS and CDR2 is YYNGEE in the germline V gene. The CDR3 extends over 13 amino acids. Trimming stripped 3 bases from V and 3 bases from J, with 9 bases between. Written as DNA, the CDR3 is TGTGCCAGCAGCGCGGGACGGGACTATGGCTACACCTTC. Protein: CASSAGRDYGYTF.

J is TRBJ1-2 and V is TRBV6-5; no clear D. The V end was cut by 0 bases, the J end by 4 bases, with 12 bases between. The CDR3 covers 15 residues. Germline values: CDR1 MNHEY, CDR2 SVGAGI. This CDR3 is CASSYSPGESYGYTF. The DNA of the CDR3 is TGTGCCAGCAGTTACTCCCCCGGGGAGAGCTATGGCTACACCTTC.

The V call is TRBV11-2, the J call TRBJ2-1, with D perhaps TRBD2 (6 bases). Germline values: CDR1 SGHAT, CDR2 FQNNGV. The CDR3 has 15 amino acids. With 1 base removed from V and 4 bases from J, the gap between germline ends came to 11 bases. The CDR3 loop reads CASSLGGTAYNEQFF. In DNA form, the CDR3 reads TGTGCCAGCAGCTTAGGGGGGACTGCGTACAATGAGCAGTTCTTC.

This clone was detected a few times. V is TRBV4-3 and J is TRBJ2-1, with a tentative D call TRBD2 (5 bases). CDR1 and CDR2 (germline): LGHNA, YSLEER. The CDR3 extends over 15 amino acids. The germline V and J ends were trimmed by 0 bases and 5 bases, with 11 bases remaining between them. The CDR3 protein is CASSQDPARDNEQFF. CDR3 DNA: TGCGCCAGCAGCCAAGATCCAGCGCGGGACAATGAGCAGTTCTTC.

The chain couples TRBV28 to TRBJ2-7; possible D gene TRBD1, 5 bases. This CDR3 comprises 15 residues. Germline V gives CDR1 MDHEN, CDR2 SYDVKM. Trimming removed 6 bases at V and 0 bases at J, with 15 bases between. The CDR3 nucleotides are TGTGCCAGCAGCGCCAGAAGTCAGGGCTCCTACGAGCAGTACTTC. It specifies CASSARSQGSYEQYF.

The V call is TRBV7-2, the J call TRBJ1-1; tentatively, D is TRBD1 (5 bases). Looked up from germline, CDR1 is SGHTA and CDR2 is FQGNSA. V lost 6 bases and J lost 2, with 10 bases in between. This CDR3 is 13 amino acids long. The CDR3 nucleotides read TGTGCCAGCAGTCCAGGGTTTAACACTGAAGCTTTCTTT. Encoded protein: CASSPGFNTEAFF.

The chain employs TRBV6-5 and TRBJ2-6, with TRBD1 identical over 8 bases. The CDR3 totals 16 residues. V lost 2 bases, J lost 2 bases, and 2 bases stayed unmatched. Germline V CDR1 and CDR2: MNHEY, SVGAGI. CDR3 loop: CASSYQTGAGANVLTF. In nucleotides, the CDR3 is TGTGCCAGCAGTTACCAGACAGGGGCTGGGGCCAACGTCCTGACTTTC.

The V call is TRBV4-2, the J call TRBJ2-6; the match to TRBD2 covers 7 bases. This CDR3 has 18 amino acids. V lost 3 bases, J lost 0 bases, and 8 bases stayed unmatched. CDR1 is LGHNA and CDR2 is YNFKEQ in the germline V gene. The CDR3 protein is CASSQLGLPTSGANVLTF. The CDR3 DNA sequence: TGTGCCAGCAGCCAGCTGGGACTACCGACCTCTGGGGCCAACGTCCTGACTTTC.